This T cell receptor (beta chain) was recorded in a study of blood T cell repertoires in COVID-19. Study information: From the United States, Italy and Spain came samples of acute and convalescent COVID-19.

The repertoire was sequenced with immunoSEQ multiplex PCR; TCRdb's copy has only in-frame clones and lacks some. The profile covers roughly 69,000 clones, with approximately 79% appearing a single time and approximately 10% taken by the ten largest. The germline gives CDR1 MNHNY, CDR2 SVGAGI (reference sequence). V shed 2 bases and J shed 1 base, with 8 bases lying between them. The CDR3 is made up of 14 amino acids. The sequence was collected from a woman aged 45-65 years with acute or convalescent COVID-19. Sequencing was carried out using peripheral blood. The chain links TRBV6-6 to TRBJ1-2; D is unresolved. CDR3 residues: CASSYVGGNYGYTF. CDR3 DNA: TGTGCCAGCAGTTACGTCGGCGGTAACTATGGCTACACCTTC.